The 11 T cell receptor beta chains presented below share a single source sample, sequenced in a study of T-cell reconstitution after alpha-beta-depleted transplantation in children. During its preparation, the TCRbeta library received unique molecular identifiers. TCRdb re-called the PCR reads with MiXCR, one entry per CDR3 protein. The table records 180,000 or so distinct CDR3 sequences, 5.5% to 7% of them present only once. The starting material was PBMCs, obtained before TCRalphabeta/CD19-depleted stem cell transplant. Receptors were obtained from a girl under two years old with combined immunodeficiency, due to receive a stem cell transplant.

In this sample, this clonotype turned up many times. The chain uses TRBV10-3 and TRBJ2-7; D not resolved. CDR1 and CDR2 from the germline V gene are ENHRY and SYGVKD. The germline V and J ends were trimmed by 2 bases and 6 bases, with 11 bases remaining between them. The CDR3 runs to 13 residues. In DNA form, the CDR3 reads TGTGCCATCAGTGAGACTTCAGCATCCGAGCAGTACTTC. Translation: CAISETSASEQYF.

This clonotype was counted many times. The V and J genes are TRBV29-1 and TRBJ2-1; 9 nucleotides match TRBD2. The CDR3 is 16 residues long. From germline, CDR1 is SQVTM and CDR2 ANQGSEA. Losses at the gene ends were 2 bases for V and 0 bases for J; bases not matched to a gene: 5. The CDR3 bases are TGCAGCGTTGAATTCTTAGCGGGGGACTCCTACAATGAGCAGTTCTTC. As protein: CSVEFLAGDSYNEQFF.

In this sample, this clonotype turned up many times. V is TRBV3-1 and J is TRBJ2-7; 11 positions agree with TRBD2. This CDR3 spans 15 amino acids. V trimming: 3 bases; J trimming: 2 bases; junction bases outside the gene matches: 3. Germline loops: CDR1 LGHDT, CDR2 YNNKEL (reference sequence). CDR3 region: CASSQGGLAAYEQYF. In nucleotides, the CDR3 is TGTGCCAGCAGCCAGGGGGGACTAGCGGCCTACGAGCAGTACTTC.

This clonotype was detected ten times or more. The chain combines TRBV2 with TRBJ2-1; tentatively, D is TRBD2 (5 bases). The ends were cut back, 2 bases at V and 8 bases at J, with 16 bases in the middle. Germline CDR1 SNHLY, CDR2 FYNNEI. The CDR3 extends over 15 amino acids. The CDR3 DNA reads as TGTGCCAGCAGTGAACTCAGCGGTCTAGGGCATGAGCAGTTCTTC. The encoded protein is CASSELSGLGHEQFF.

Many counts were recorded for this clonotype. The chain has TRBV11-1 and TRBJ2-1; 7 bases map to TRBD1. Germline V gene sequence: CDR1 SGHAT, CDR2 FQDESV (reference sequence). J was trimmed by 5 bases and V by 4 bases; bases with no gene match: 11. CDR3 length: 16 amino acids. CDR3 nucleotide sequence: TGTGCCAGCAGCTCACAGGGGTGGACAGTTGACAATGAGCAGTTCTTC. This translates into CASSSQGWTVDNEQFF.

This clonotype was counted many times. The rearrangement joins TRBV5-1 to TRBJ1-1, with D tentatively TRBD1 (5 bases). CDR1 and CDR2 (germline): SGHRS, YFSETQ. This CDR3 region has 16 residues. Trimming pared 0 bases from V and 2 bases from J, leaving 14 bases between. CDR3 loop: CASSLAGGTDNTEAFF. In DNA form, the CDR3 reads TGCGCCAGCAGCTTGGCCGGGGGGACGGACAACACTGAAGCTTTCTTT.

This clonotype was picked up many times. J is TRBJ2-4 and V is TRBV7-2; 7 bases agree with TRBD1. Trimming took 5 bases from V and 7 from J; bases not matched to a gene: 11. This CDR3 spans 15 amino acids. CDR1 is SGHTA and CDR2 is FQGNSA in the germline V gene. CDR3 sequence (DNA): TGTGCCAGCAGCCAGACAACAGGGGCCGGGAACATTCAGTACTTC. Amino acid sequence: CASSQTTGAGNIQYF.

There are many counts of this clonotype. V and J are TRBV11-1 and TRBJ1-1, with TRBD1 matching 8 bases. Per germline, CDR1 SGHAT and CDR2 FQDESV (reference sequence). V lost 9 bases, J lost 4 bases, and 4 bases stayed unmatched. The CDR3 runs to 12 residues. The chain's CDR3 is CASSGGLTEAFF. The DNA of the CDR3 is TGTGCCAGTTCAGGGGGCCTCACTGAAGCTTTCTTT.

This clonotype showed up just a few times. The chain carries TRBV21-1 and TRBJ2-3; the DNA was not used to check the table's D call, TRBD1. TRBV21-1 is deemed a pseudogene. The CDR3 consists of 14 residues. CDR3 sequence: CASSKDRGADTQYF. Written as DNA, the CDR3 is TGTGCCAGCAGCAAAGATAGGGGGGCAGATACGCAGTATTTT.

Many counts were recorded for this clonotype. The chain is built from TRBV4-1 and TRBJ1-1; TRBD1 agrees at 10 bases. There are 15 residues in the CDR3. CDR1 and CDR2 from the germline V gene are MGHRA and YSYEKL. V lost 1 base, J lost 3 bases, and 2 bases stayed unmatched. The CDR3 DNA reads TGCGCCAGCAGCCAAGCTGACAGGGGGCACACTGAAGCTTTCTTT. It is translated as CASSQADRGHTEAFF.

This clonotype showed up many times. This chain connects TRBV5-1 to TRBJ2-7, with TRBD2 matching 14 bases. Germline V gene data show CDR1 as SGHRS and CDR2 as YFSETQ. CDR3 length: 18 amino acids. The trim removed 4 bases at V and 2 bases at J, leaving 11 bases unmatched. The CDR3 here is CASSPGLAGGVSPYEQYF. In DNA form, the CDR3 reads TGCGCCAGCAGCCCAGGACTAGCGGGGGGCGTCAGCCCCTACGAGCAGTACTTC.